What follows is one T cell receptor (beta chain) and its context. Repertoires were generated with immunoSEQ multiplex PCR, while TCRdb's copy carries only in-frame clones and drops some. The sample records around 68,000 clones, around 90% being singletons. This entry is derived from a study of OX40 agonist ivuxolimab in advanced cancers. Patients were excluded for autoimmune disease history or systemic immunosuppression. The study sampled blood at baseline, cycle 4 day 1, and cycle 7 day 1. Germline V gives CDR1 KGHSH, CDR2 LQKENI. The CDR3 is 17 residues long. The V end was cut by 6 bases, the J end by 0 bases, with 18 bases between.

The starting material was CD4+ or CD8+ T cells sorted from blood, obtained in a trial of the OX40 agonist ivuxolimab. The V and J genes are TRBV18 and TRBJ1-3; D might be TRBD1 (5 bases). The receptor was derived from an adult with an advanced solid tumor such as melanoma, head and neck, liver or kidney cancer. CDR3 in amino acids: CASSLGPPESSGNTIYF. The CDR3 region has the DNA TGTGCCAGCTCGCTGGGACCCCCAGAGAGCTCTGGAAACACCATATATTTT. Using reference TRBV18 and TRBJ1-3 for the parts outside the CDR3, the full variable domain is NAGVMQNPRHLVRRRGQEARLRCSPMKGHSHVYWYRQLPEEGLKFMVYLQKENIIDESGMPKERFSAEFPKEGPSILRIQQVVRGDSAAYFCASSLGPPESSGNTIYFGEGSWLTVV.